This T cell receptor beta chain was sequenced during a study of blood T cell repertoires in COVID-19 (dated by TCRdb to between 2020 and 2021). Describing the broader study: Samples from collaborators originated in the United States, Italy and Spain and spanned both the acute and convalescent phases of COVID-19. The prospective study material was composed of cDNA or gDNA derived from T cells, B-cell-depleted T cells, or PBMCs. The dataset comprised deeply sampled blood TCRbeta repertoires from subjects exposed to, actively infected with, or recovered from COVID-19. The repertoires were released in a freely available public database intended as a resource for research on the immune response to SARS-CoV-2. Samples came from the ongoing ImmuneRACE study (first 160 participants) plus 1,254 subjects from 6 global collaborators. The sample metadata nearly always contained a de-identified subject ID, COVID-19 status, age in years and sex. Where available, HLA class I and class II types were obtained from metadata supplied by the sample provider rather than from assay-based typing. Results the study describes overall, beyond this receptor: The amount of clinical and demographic metadata varied by source and participant and was provided uncurated.

From the cysteine through the phenylalanine, the CDR3 covers 17 amino acids. The CDR3 DNA has 51 bases and is translated from base 1. The immunoSEQ Assay, a bias-controlled multiplex PCR, was used to amplify TCRbeta CDR3 regions from genomic DNA. The study's processing was this. Within the assay, amplification of reference gene primers was used to estimate how many nucleated cells each sample contained. To quantify the absolute abundance of each unique TCRbeta CDR3 rearrangement, sequence reads were collapsed and filtered. Productive Simpson clonality was computed per sample as the square root of Simpson's diversity index over productive rearrangements. TCRdb retrieved this table from immuneACCESS and kept in-frame rearrangements only. Not all clones are present; in checked studies, unresolved V genes account for under half, and no reason is known for the remainder. V, J and clone size reflect that table, while D and trimming were determined from the DNA. This sample lists roughly 460,000 clones; over 85% were detected once. The top ten clones comprise roughly 0.87% of the sample.

With respect to this clone: No antigen is known for it. One base away there is no much larger clone; base qualities are not given.

One collaborating source in Seattle enrolled patients during active infection and followed them longitudinally through the course of disease. Each collaborating institution followed its own protocols to collect whole blood in K2EDTA tubes. For TCRbeta analysis, collaborator samples were shipped as frozen whole blood, as isolated PBMCs, or as DNA extracted from either sample type. The clonotype originates from a man between 18 and 29 years old with COVID-19, enrolled during active disease. The sequencing input was peripheral blood. The chain uses TRBV12-2 and TRBJ2-7; the table's TRBD1 call for D was not verified on the DNA. TRBV12-2 is described as a pseudogene. The DNA sequence is TGTGCAAGTCGCTTTCTTAGGTGTACAGGGGAAGGGGACGAGCAGTACTTC. Translated, this is CASRFLRCTGEGDEQYF.